The 27 T cell receptor beta chains below were found in one sample sequenced in a study of T cell responses to AZD1222 COVID-19 vaccine. Data came from immunoSEQ multiplex PCR; TCRdb stores just in-frame clones and leaves some out. This table has 100,000 to 150,000 clones, about 89% appearing once. Sequences were derived from peripheral blood, sampled on day 0 of AZD1222 vaccination. The receptors here all came from an adult in good health.

CDR3 region: CAWRSAGVLSGNTIYF. CDR3 nucleotides: TGTGCCTGGAGGTCCGCAGGGGTCCTTTCTGGAAACACCATATATTTT. This chain joins TRBV30 and TRBJ1-3, with D perhaps TRBD1 (6 bases). Germline CDR1 and CDR2: GTSNPN and SVGIG (reference sequence). The ends were cut back, 3 bases at V and 1 base at J, with 16 bases in the middle. The CDR3 spans 16 residues.

J is TRBJ2-3 and V is TRBV6-6; 12 nucleotides align to TRBD2. CDR3 length equals 16 residues. Trimming removed 4 bases from V and 2 bases from J; junction bases left unmatched: 4. Germline CDR1 reads MNHNY; CDR2 reads SVGAGI (reference sequence). CDR3 DNA: TGTGCCAGCAGTTCTAGCGGGAGGGTCCCCACAGATACGCAGTATTTT. Residues: CASSSSGRVPTDTQYF.

V and J are TRBV7-6 and TRBJ2-2; 9 bases match TRBD1. The J segment lost 0 bases and the V segment lost 3 bases, leaving 2 bases of the junction unmatched. CDR1 and CDR2 (germline): SGHVS, FNYEAQ. The CDR3 length is 16 residues. CDR3 in DNA: TGTGCCAGCAGCTTCCGGGACAGGGCGAACACCGGGGAGCTGTTTTTT. Translating gives CASSFRDRANTGELFF.

The V and J genes are TRBV5-1 and TRBJ2-3; D not certain. The V end lost 3 bases, the J end lost 4 bases, and 12 bases lay between the germline ends. In germline, CDR1 is SGHRS, CDR2 YFSETQ. The CDR3 totals 14 residues. The CDR3 DNA reads as TGCGCCAGCAGCTGGGAATTAGTCGCAGATACGCAGTATTTT. Protein sequence: CASSWELVADTQYF.

The chain has TRBV19 and TRBJ2-7, with 10 bases that match TRBD1. The CDR3 spans 14 residues. V shed 8 bases, J shed 1 base, and the junction held 5 bases outside the gene matches. Germline V lookup: CDR1 LNHDA, CDR2 SQIVND (reference sequence). The chain's CDR3 is CASGRTGGSYEQYF. CDR3 bases: TGTGCCAGTGGACGGACAGGGGGTTCCTACGAGCAGTACTTC. Full variable domain (rest looked up from reference TRBV19 and TRBJ2-7): DGGITQSPKYLFRKEGQNVTLSCEQNLNHDAMYWYRQDPGQGLRLIYYSQIVNDFQKGDIAEGYSVSREKKESFPLTVTSAQKNPTAFYLCASGRTGGSYEQYFGPGTRLTVT.

This clone has a single count. The genes are TRBV7-2 and TRBJ1-2, with TRBD1 matching 11 bases. From germline, CDR1 is SGHTA and CDR2 FQGNSA. J was trimmed by 3 bases and V by 4 bases; bases with no gene match: 7. The CDR3 loop spans 16 amino acids. CDR3 loop: CASSSWRGQGDYGYTF. The DNA for the CDR3 is TGTGCCAGCAGCTCCTGGAGGGGACAGGGGGACTATGGCTACACCTTC.

CDR3 nucleotide sequence: TGCGCCAGCAGCTTATGGCTGAATGAAAAACTGTTTTTT. Translated, it gives CASSLWLNEKLFF. This rearrangement joins TRBV4-1 to TRBJ1-4; no reliable D call. V lost 5 bases and J 5 bases, leaving 9 bases between the germline ends. This CDR3 spans 13 amino acids. CDR1 and CDR2 from the germline V gene are MGHRA and YSYEKL.

The chain combines TRBV19 with TRBJ1-5; 8 bases align to TRBD1. The CDR3 spans 15 residues. Germline trimming cut 4 bases from V and 6 bases from J; bases unmatched to any gene: 8. Germline CDR1 is LNHDA and CDR2 is SQIVND (reference sequence). CDR3 sequence reads: CASSTDRDPVQPQHF. The DNA of the CDR3 is TGTGCCAGTAGTACGGACAGGGATCCGGTTCAGCCCCAGCATTTT.

The chain couples TRBV9 to TRBJ1-1; unclear D gene. The CDR3 is 12 residues long. Germline assignment: CDR1 SGDLS and CDR2 YYNGEE. Trimming took off 4 bases at V and 1 base at J, with 5 bases between the two ends. The CDR3 region has the DNA TGTGCCAGCAGCACCGGGAACACTGAAGCTTTCTTT. The encoded protein is CASSTGNTEAFF.

The gene calls are TRBV7-2 and TRBJ2-3; unclear D gene. The CDR3 loop spans 14 amino acids. Germline CDR1 is SGHTA and CDR2 is FQGNSA. V shed 3 bases and J shed 4 bases, with 11 bases lying between them. The CDR3 nucleotides read TGTGCCAGCAGCTTCATGGAGACCGCAGATACGCAGTATTTT. Protein: CASSFMETADTQYF.

The chain uses TRBV19 and TRBJ2-5; TRBD2 is a possible D gene (6 bases). Germline CDR1 LNHDA, CDR2 SQIVND (reference sequence). CDR3 length equals 14 residues. Between the trimmed V and J ends, which lost 7 bases and 2 bases, there was a span of 14 bases. CDR3 in amino acids: CASKLWGTQETQYF. CDR3 DNA sequence: TGTGCCAGTAAACTCTGGGGGACTCAAGAGACCCAGTACTTC.

The chain carries TRBV21-1 and TRBJ1-4. TRBV21-1 is marked as a pseudogene. This CDR3 has 13 residues. CDR3 bases: TGTGCCAGCAAGCAAACCGGGGGGGAAAAACTGTTTTTT. Translating gives CASKQTGGEKLFF.

The genes are TRBV27 and TRBJ2-1; TRBD2 is a possible D gene (6 bases). CDR1 and CDR2 (germline): MNHEY, SMNVEV (reference sequence). Trimming took 3 bases from V and 7 from J, leaving 7 bases between them. The CDR3 length is 12 residues. CDR3 amino acids: CASSLAGNEQFF. In DNA form, the CDR3 reads TGTGCCAGCAGTTTGGCGGGGAATGAGCAGTTCTTC.

J is TRBJ2-7 and V is TRBV27; no clear D gene. The CDR3 is 14 amino acids. The V and J ends lost 3 bases and 0 bases respectively, with 9 bases between them. The V gene's germline CDR1 is MNHEY and CDR2 SMNVEV (reference sequence). The CDR3 loop is CASSFGPGSYEQYF. CDR3 nucleotides: TGTGCCAGCAGTTTTGGGCCAGGCTCCTACGAGCAGTACTTC.

V gene TRBV21-1 combines with J gene TRBJ1-2. TRBV21-1 is reported as a pseudogene. The CDR3 spans 16 residues. CDR3 sequence: CASSKGYRGPRDGYTF. CDR3 in DNA: TGTGCCAGCAGCAAAGGGTACCGCGGGCCACGAGATGGCTACACCTTC.

The gene calls are TRBV7-2 and TRBJ1-1, with 8 bases fitting TRBD1. The CDR3 has 14 residues. Losses at the gene ends were 5 bases for V and 1 base for J; bases not matched to a gene: 3. Germline values: CDR1 SGHTA, CDR2 FQGNSA. The CDR3 is CASSLGQGNTEAFF. The CDR3 region has the DNA TGTGCCAGCAGCCTCGGACAGGGGAACACTGAAGCTTTCTTT.

The chain has TRBV4-3 and TRBJ2-7; D may be TRBD2 (6 bases). V lost 2 bases and J 5 bases, leaving 25 bases between the germline ends. This CDR3 is 18 amino acids long. Germline V gives CDR1 LGHNA, CDR2 YSLEER. The CDR3 DNA sequence: TGCGCCAGCAGCCAATACTACCGTGGCGGGACGAGCGGTAACGAGCAGTACTTC. It translates to CASSQYYRGGTSGNEQYF.

V gene TRBV18 combines with J gene TRBJ2-7; D may be TRBD1 (7 bases). Germline CDR1 KGHSH, CDR2 LQKENI. The CDR3 extends over 16 amino acids. Trimming took off 0 bases at V and 1 base at J, with 13 bases between the two ends. The CDR3: CASSPPVAGGSYEQYF. CDR3 coding DNA: TGTGCCAGCTCACCACCCGTGGCAGGGGGGTCCTACGAGCAGTACTTC. Combining the CDR3 with reference TRBV18 and TRBJ2-7 gives the whole variable domain NAGVMQNPRHLVRRRGQEARLRCSPMKGHSHVYWYRQLPEEGLKFMVYLQKENIIDESGMPKERFSAEFPKEGPSILRIQQVVRGDSAAYFCASSPPVAGGSYEQYFGPGTRLTVT.

This clone was seen just once. This chain links TRBV30 with TRBJ2-2, with 12 positions matching TRBD2. CDR1 is GTSNPN and CDR2 is SVGIG in the germline V gene (reference sequence). V lost 2 bases and J lost 3; bases outside the gene matches: 4. The CDR3 extends over 16 amino acids. The CDR3 nucleotides read TGTGCCTGGAGTAGACGACTAGCGGGAGACACCGGGGAGCTGTTTTTT. Residues: CAWSRRLAGDTGELFF.

The chain carries TRBV11-3 and TRBJ2-2; D unresolved. Germline V lookup: CDR1 SGHNT, CDR2 YENEEA. The CDR3 runs to 15 residues. Trimming shortened V by 1 base and J by 1 base, and 7 bases separated the two germline ends. CDR3 in amino acids: CASSLVQVNTGELFF. The CDR3 DNA sequence: TGTGCCAGCAGCTTAGTGCAGGTGAACACCGGGGAGCTGTTTTTT.

The chain joins TRBV28 to TRBJ2-1; D is perhaps TRBD2 (6 bases). Germline V gene sequence: CDR1 MDHEN, CDR2 SYDVKM. V was clipped by 6 bases and J by 8 bases, with 11 bases between them. The CDR3 has 12 amino acids. CDR3 sequence: CASSLLAYEQFF. The DNA for the CDR3 is TGTGCCAGCAGCCTACTAGCCTATGAGCAGTTCTTC.

The chain combines TRBV5-5 with TRBJ1-1; TRBD1 matches 8 bases. The CDR3 has 14 residues. CDR1 SGHKS and CDR2 YYEKEE come from the germline V gene (reference sequence). The junction had 6 bases not matched to a gene; V was cut back by 3 bases and J by 5 bases. CDR3 residues: CASSYQGASTEAFF. CDR3 in DNA: TGTGCCAGCAGCTATCAGGGGGCTTCAACTGAAGCTTTCTTT. The full variable domain, with the rest looked up from reference TRBV5-5 and TRBJ1-1, is DAGVTQSPTHLIKTRGQQVTLRCSPISGHKSVSWYQQVLGQGPQFIFQYYEKEERGRGNFPDRFSARQFPNYSSELNVNALLLGDSALYLCASSYQGASTEAFFGQGTRLTVV.

The gene calls are TRBV3-1 (or the pseudogene TRBV3-2) and TRBJ1-2; 10 positions agree with TRBD1. Germline CDR1 and CDR2: LGHDT and YNNKEL (reference sequence). V lost 4 bases to trimming and J lost 2 bases; unmatched junction nucleotides: 10. The CDR3 sequence is 17 residues long. CDR3 amino acids: CASSLRQGADINYGYTF. DNA for the CDR3: TGTGCCAGCAGCCTCAGACAGGGGGCGGATATAAACTATGGCTACACCTTC.

The rearrangement uses TRBV29-1 and TRBJ2-1, with D possibly matching TRBD1 (5 bases). V was shortened by 1 base and J by 6 bases, with 7 bases between the two germline ends. The CDR3 totals 12 residues. Germline V gene sequence: CDR1 SQVTM, CDR2 ANQGSEA. The CDR3 reads CSVEGGFNEQFF. CDR3 bases: TGCAGCGTTGAAGGGGGCTTCAATGAGCAGTTCTTC.

This clone was seen just once. The chain recombines TRBV4-2 with TRBJ2-7; the D gene is possibly TRBD1 (6 bases). V was shortened by 4 bases and J by 4 bases, with 23 bases between the two germline ends. This CDR3 is built from 17 residues. CDR1 is LGHNA and CDR2 is YNFKEQ in the germline V gene. The CDR3 loop is CASSRSRQGRTPYEQYF. The CDR3 region has the DNA TGTGCCAGCAGCCGGTCCAGGCAGGGGCGCACGCCATACGAGCAGTACTTC.

The chain is built from TRBV4-1 and TRBJ2-1; TRBD2 aligns across 13 bases. V dropped 3 bases and J dropped 5; count of bases not matched to a gene: 4. Germline V gene lookup returns CDR1 MGHRA and CDR2 YSYEKL. This CDR3 is 16 amino acids long. CDR3 in DNA: TGCGCCAGCAGCCAGGTCACTAGCGGGAGGGACAATGAGCAGTTCTTC. As protein: CASSQVTSGRDNEQFF.

The chain carries TRBV24-1 and TRBJ2-2; 7 nucleotides match TRBD2. CDR3 length equals 17 residues. Germline values: CDR1 KGHDR, CDR2 SFDVKD. V lost 3 bases, J lost 0 bases, and 6 bases stayed unmatched. As DNA, the CDR3 is TGTGCCACCAGTGATCGATCTAGCGGAGCGAACACCGGGGAGCTGTTTTTT. As protein: CATSDRSSGANTGELFF.